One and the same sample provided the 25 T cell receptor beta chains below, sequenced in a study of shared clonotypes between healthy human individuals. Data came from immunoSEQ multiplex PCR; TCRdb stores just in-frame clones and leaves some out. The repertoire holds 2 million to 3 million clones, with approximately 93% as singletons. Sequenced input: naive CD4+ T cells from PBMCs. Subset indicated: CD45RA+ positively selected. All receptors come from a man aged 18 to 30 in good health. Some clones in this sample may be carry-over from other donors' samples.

The CDR3 bases are TGTGCCAGCAGGGTAGACAGTCGAAGAATATCACCCCTCCACTTT. This encodes CASRVDSRRISPLHF. The chain has TRBV6-5 and TRBJ1-6; TRBD1 is a possible D gene (5 bases). The ends were cut back, 6 bases at V and 10 bases at J, with 19 bases in the middle. Per the germline V gene, CDR1 is MNHEY and CDR2 is SVGAGI. This CDR3 spans 15 amino acids.

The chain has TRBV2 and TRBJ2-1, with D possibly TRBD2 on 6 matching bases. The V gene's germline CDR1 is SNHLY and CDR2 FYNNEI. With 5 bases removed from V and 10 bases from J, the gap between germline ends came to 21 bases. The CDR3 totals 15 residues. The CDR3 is CASSPPPDGSMEQFF. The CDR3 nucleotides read TGTGCCAGCAGTCCCCCCCCGGACGGGAGTATGGAGCAGTTCTTC.

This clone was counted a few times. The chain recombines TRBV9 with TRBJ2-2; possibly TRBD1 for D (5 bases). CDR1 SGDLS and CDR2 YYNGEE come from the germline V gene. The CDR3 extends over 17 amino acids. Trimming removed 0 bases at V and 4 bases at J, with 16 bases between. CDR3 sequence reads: CASSVASEWGGTGELFF. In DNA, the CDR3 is TGTGCCAGCAGCGTAGCGAGTGAATGGGGCGGCACCGGGGAGCTGTTTTTT. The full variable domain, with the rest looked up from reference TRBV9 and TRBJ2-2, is DSGVTQTPKHLITATGQRVTLRCSPRSGDLSVYWYQQSLDQGLQFLIQYYNGEERAKGNILERFSAQQFPDLHSELNLSSLELGDSALYFCASSVASEWGGTGELFFGEGSRLTVL.

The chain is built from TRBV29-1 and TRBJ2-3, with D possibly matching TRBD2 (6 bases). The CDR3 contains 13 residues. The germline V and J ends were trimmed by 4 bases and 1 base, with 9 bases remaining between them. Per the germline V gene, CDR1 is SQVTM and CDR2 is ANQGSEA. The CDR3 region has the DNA TGCAGCGTTGGCGGGGCCCGCACAGATACGCAGTATTTT. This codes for CSVGGARTDTQYF.

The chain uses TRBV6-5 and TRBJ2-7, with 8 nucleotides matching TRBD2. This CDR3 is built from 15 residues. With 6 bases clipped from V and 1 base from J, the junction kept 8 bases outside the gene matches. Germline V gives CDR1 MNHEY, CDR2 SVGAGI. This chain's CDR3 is CASRYPSGSSYEQYF. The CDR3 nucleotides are TGTGCCAGCAGATACCCTAGCGGGTCTTCCTACGAGCAGTACTTC.

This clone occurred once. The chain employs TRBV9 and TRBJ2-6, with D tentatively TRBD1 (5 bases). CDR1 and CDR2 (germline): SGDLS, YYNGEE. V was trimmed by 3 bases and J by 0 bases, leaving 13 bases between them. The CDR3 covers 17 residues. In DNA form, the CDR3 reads TGTGCCAGCAGCGCAAAAAGGGGATCCTCTGGGGCCAACGTCCTGACTTTC. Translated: CASSAKRGSSGANVLTF.

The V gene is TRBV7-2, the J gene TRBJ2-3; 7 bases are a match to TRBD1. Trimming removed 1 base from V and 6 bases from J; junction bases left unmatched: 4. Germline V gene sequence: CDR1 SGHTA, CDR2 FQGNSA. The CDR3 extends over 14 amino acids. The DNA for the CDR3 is TGTGCCAGCAGCTTAGGGGACAGTGGGGATACGCAGTATTTT. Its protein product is CASSLGDSGDTQYF.

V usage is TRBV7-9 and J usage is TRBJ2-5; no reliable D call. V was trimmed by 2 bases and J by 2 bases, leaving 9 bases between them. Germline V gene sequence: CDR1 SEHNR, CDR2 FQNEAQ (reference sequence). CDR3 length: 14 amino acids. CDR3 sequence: CASSLIIIQETQYF. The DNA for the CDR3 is TGTGCCAGCAGCTTAATAATAATTCAAGAGACCCAGTACTTC.

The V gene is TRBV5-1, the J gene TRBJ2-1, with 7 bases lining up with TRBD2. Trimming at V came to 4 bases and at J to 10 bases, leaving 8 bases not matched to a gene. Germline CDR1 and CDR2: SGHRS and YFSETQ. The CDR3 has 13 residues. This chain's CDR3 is CASSPGGSAEQFF. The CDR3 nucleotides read TGCGCCAGCAGCCCCGGGGGGTCGGCGGAGCAGTTCTTC.

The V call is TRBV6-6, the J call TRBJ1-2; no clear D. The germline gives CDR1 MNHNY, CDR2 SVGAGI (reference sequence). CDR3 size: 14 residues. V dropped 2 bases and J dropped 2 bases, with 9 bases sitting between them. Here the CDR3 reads CASSYGVGNYGYTF. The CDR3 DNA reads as TGTGCCAGCAGTTACGGCGTCGGCAACTATGGCTACACCTTC.

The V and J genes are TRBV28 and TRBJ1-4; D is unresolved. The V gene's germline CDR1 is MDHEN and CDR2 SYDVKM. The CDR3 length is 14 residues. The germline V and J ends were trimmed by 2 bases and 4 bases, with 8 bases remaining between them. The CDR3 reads CASSLESHNEKLFF. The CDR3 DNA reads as TGTGCCAGCAGTTTAGAAAGCCATAATGAAAAACTGTTTTTT.

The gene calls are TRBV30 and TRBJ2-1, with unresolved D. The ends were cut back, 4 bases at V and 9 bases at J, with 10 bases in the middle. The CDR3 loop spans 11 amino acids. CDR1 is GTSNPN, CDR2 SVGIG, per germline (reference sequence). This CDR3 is CAWKVDGEQFF. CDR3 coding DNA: TGTGCCTGGAAGGTCGACGGTGAGCAGTTCTTC.

The CDR3 sequence: CASSPDRGIYEQYF. DNA for the CDR3: TGTGCCAGCAGCCCTGACAGGGGTATATACGAGCAGTACTTC. This chain uses TRBV6-5 with TRBJ2-7, with 8 bases lining up with TRBD1. Trimming removed 6 bases from V and 4 bases from J; junction bases left unmatched: 8. Germline CDR1 is MNHEY and CDR2 is SVGAGI. CDR3 length: 14 amino acids.

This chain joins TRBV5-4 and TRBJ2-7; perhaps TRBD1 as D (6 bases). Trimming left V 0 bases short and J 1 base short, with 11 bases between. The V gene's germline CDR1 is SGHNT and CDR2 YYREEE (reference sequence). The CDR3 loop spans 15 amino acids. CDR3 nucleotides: TGTGCCAGCAGCTTGGCTTTGGGGGCGTCCTACGAGCAGTACTTC. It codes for CASSLALGASYEQYF.

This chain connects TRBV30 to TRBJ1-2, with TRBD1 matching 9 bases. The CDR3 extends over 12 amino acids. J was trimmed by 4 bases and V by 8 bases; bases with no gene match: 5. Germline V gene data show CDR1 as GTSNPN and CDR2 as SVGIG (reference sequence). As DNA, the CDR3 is TGTGCCCTGGGGACAGGGCGCTATGGCTACACCTTC. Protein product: CALGTGRYGYTF.

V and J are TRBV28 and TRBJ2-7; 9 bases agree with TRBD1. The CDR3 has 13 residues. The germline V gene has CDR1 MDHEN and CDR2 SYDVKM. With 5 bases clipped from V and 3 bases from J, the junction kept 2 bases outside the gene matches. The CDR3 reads CASSRDRVYEQYF. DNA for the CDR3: TGTGCCAGCAGTCGGGACAGGGTCTACGAGCAGTACTTC.

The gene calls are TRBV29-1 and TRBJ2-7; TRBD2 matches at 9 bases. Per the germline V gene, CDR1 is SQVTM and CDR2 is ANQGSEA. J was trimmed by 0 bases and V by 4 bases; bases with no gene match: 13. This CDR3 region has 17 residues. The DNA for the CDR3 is TGCAGCGTTGCGGGGACTAGCCAAGAAACAAGCTCCTACGAGCAGTACTTC. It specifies CSVAGTSQETSSYEQYF.

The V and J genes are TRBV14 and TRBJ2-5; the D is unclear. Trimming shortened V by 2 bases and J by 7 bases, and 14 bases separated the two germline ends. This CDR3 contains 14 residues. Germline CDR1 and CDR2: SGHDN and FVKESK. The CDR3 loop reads CASSQLTISGTQYF. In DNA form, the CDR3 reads TGTGCCAGCAGCCAACTGACAATCAGTGGGACCCAGTACTTC.

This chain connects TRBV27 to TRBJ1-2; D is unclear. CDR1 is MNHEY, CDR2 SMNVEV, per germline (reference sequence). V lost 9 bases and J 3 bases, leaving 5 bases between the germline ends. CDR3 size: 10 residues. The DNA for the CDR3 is TGTGCCAGATCCGACTATGGCTACACCTTC. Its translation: CARSDYGYTF.

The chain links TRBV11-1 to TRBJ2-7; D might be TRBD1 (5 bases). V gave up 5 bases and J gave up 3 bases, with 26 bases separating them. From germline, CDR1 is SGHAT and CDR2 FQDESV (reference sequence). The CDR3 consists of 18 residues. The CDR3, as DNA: TGTGCCAGCAGCCCGCGAATGGGCCGGCAGGGCCTATTCTACGAGCAGTACTTC. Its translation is CASSPRMGRQGLFYEQYF. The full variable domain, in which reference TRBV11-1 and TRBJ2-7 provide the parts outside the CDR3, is EAEVAQSPRYKITEKSQAVAFWCDPISGHATLYWYRQILGQGPELLVQFQDESVVDDSQLPKDRFSAERLKGVDSTLKIQPAELGDSAMYLCASSPRMGRQGLFYEQYFGPGTRLTVT.

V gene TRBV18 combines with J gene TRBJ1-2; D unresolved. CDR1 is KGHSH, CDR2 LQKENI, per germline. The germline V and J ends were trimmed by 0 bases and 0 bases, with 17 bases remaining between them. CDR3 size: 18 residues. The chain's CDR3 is CASSPPAALWDTNYGYTF. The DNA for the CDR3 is TGTGCCAGCTCACCACCGGCGGCCCTCTGGGATACTAACTATGGCTACACCTTC.

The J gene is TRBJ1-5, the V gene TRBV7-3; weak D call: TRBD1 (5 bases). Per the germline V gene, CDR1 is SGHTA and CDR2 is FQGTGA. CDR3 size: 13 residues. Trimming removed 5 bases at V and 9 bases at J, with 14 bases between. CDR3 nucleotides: TGTGCCAGCAGCCAATTCGAAGGGGCGCCCCAGCATTTT. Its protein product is CASSQFEGAPQHF.

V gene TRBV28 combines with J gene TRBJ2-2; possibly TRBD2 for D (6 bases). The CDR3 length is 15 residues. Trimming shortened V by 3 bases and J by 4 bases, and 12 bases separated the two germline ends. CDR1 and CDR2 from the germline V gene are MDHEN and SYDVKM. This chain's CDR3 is CASSFSGRSTGELFF. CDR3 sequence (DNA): TGTGCCAGCAGTTTCAGCGGGCGTAGCACCGGGGAGCTGTTTTTT.

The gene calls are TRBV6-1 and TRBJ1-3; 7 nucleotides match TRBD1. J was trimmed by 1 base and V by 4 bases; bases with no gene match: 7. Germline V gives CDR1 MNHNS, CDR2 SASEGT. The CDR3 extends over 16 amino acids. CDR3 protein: CASSVNRGRSGNTIYF. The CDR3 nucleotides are TGTGCCAGCAGTGTCAACAGGGGACGTTCTGGAAACACCATATATTTT.

DNA of the CDR3: TGTGCCAGCAGCGCCCCCAGGGCGTCTGGGGCCAACGTCCTGACTTTC. Protein: CASSAPRASGANVLTF. The rearrangement links TRBV9 to TRBJ2-6; maybe TRBD1 (5 bases). Trimming shortened V by 3 bases and J by 1 base, and 11 bases separated the two germline ends. This CDR3 spans 16 amino acids. Per germline, CDR1 SGDLS and CDR2 YYNGEE.